Detailed here is one TCR beta chain. Its antigen is currently not known. No base quality information exists; no much larger clone differs at one position. These data originate in a study of blood T cells in healthy people across ages (dated by TCRdb to between 2015 and 2017). Study-level background: In model experiments, template switching captured roughly one uniquely barcoded TCR beta cDNA molecule for every two T cells. Using deep sequencing normalized with unique cDNA molecular identifiers, the study measured how TCR beta repertoire diversity changes with age. The donors were divided into four age groups: young (average around 16 years), middle-aged (approximately 42), aged (approximately 62) and long-lived (about 79). To avoid experimental bias, donors of different ages were spread randomly across the sequencing lanes. Two additional independent replicas of 1 million unique cDNA reads from the same blood draw were analyzed for two donors (one aged 18 to 30 and one aged 80 or older).

Donors were around 37 systemically healthy Caucasian individuals from Russia aged about 6 to 100 years. Each donor gave 8 to 10 milliliters of peripheral blood, collected into EDTA-treated Vacutainer tubes. Ficoll-Paque density-gradient centrifugation was used to isolate PBMCs, with at least 6.5 million per sample. Trizol reagent was used to extract total RNA from PBMCs, with at least 5.5 micrograms per sample. Naive CD45RAhigh/CD27high T cell percentages were measured by flow cytometry on a PBMC aliquot from every donor. Receptor amplification or capture employed 5' RACE. Sequencing relied on an Illumina HiSeq 2500. The second PCR ran for about 6 to 11 cycles and used a J-beta primer mix along with a sample-barcoded 5' primer. A unique molecular identifier was introduced onto each TCR beta cDNA molecule by a template-switch 5' adaptor carrying 12 random nucleotides. Each sample yielded at least 3 million CDR3-containing paired-end reads. First-strand cDNA synthesis was performed from all RNA using the Mint cDNA synthesis kit, with priming by a TRBC-specific oligonucleotide. All cDNA was treated with uracil-DNA glycosylase and then went through a first 18-cycle PCR with the universal primers M1SS and BC2_uni_R. Regarding the original processing steps: For normalization, 1 million high-quality reads were randomly selected from each sample, with every read carrying a distinct molecular identifier. Instead of being binned into consensus sequences, reads with shared molecular identifiers were discarded. MiTCR, with a Q25 quality threshold and the strictest error-elimination algorithm, was used for CDR3 identification, clonotype clustering and error correction. A nonparametric unseen species model with Euler transformation was used to estimate lower-bound total TCR beta diversity. TCRdb applied fastp at Q25 and MiXCR to the public reads, then kept only in-frame beta chains. Rows merge per CDR3 protein into single entries with the most common DNA and genes. The V and J calls here are based on TCRdb, not the publication. A total of about 1.6 million distinct CDR3 sequences appear in this sample, around 35% of them only once. 11% of the sample comes from the top ten.

The V and J ends are trimmed by 3 bases and 2 bases, leaving 15 bases between them. Inclusive of the bounding cysteine and phenylalanine, the CDR3 is 16 residues long. Only the CDR3 region is kept as DNA, spanning 48 bases read in frame from base 1. The germline V gene (reference sequence) gives CDR1 as SGHKS and CDR2 as YYEKEE. Here is what the overall study found, with its caveats: A strong correlation was found between observed TCR beta diversity and the percentage of naive T cells measured by flow cytometry. As age increased, observed TCR beta diversity per million T cells dropped in a roughly linear way, and a significant reduction was already evident by age about 40. Estimates of total diversity based on one million sequenced T cells were considered lower bounds and underestimates. Because the CMV infection status of the donors was unknown, age-related changes in expanded clonotypes may potentially have been confounded. Bulk unsorted PBMC profiling prevented conclusive comparison of naive and antigen-experienced compartments. The long-lived group showed more naive CD4+ T cells, fewer expanded clones and increased TCR diversity than the aged group, suggesting age selection.

The receptor was derived from a woman between 25 and 40 years old in good health. The receptor chain draws on TRBV5-5 and TRBJ2-4; a tentative D call is TRBD2 (6 bases match). Sequenced material: blood. CDR3 sequence: CASSSKGTLSKNIQYF. The DNA sequence is as follows: TGTGCCAGCAGCTCGAAGGGGACTTTGTCCAAAAACATTCAGTACTTC.